This TCR beta chain was identified in a study of blood T cell repertoires in COVID-19. Trimming took off 6 bases at V and 1 base at J, with 10 bases between the two ends. Per the germline V gene, CDR1 is SGHTA and CDR2 is FQGNSA. This CDR3 has 14 residues. Profiling relied on immunoSEQ multiplex PCR, and the TCRdb table lists in-frame clones only, not all of them. The data hold approximately 170,000 clones, with 90% observed a single time. This clonotype was sampled from a man aged 55 to 70 with active or convalescent COVID-19. V is TRBV7-2 and J is TRBJ2-1, with a possible D match to TRBD2 (6 bases). The sample consisted of peripheral blood. The CDR3 nucleotides read TGTGCCAGCAGGTACCGGGAGTCCTACAATGAGCAGTTCTTC. Protein: CASRYRESYNEQFF.